What follows are 16 T cell receptor beta chains derived from one specimen sequenced in a study of blood T cell repertoires in COVID-19. The assay was immunoSEQ multiplex PCR, and TCRdb's table has in-frame clones only and misses some. Among 110,000 to 150,000 clones listed, 79% were seen once. The sequenced sample was peripheral blood. These TCRs come from a man aged 50-59 years with active or convalescent COVID-19.

The J gene is TRBJ2-7, the V gene TRBV28; the match to TRBD1 covers 10 bases. The CDR3 length is 14 residues. Germline CDR1 and CDR2: MDHEN and SYDVKM. Losses at the gene ends were 1 base for V and 8 bases for J; bases not matched to a gene: 5. In nucleotides, the CDR3 is TGTGCCAGCAGTTTATCGGACAGGGGGGCTCAGCAGTACTTC. This gives the protein CASSLSDRGAQQYF.

This chain joins TRBV28 and TRBJ2-1, with TRBD2 matching 16 bases. Germline V gives CDR1 MDHEN, CDR2 SYDVKM. The CDR3 is 23 amino acids. Trimming at V came to 3 bases and at J to 8 bases, leaving 25 bases not matched to a gene. The CDR3 DNA reads TGTGCCAGCAGTTTCCCGAACCCAGGGACTAGCGGGAGGGCCTCTATCACAACTGATGAGCAGTTCTTC. Protein sequence: CASSFPNPGTSGRASITTDEQFF.

J is TRBJ2-7 and V is TRBV9, with 7 bases fitting TRBD1. The trim removed 2 bases at V and 5 bases at J, leaving 4 bases unmatched. The CDR3 extends over 13 amino acids. Germline V gene sequence: CDR1 SGDLS, CDR2 YYNGEE. The chain's CDR3 is CASSVYGQDEQYF. DNA of the CDR3: TGTGCCAGCAGCGTTTACGGACAGGACGAGCAGTACTTC.

The chain combines TRBV28 with TRBJ1-2, with D maybe TRBD1 (5 bases). The CDR3 contains 11 residues. The V gene lost 8 bases and the J gene lost 7 bases, with 11 bases spanning the gap. Germline assignment: CDR1 MDHEN and CDR2 SYDVKM. For the CDR3, the DNA is TGTGCCAGCTACAGGCGATTTGGCTACACCTTC. Protein: CASYRRFGYTF.

This clone rates as medium-sized (0.01 to 0.1%). The rearrangement links TRBV10-3 to TRBJ2-5; 11 positions agree with TRBD2. V shed 2 bases, J shed 5 bases, and the junction held 7 bases outside the gene matches. The CDR3 totals 16 residues. CDR1 is ENHRY, CDR2 SYGVKD, per germline. DNA of the CDR3: TGTGCCATCAGTGAGACTAGCGGGAGTGCGTCGGAGACCCAGTACTTC. It codes for CAISETSGSASETQYF.

The chain combines TRBV15 with TRBJ1-6; TRBD1 matches 8 bases. V lost 0 bases, J lost 7 bases, and 5 bases stayed unmatched. The CDR3 totals 16 residues. Germline-derived CDR1 and CDR2 are LNHNV and YYDKDF (reference sequence). The CDR3 region has the DNA TGTGCCACCAGCAGAGATTCCGGGACAGGAAATTCACCCCTCCACTTT. Amino acid sequence: CATSRDSGTGNSPLHF.

This clone was seen a single time. DNA for the CDR3: TGTGCCAGCAGCTCCGGGGTTCGCAATCAGCCCCAGCATTTT. Protein sequence: CASSSGVRNQPQHF. The rearrangement uses TRBV2 and TRBJ1-5; no clear D. Trimming shortened V by 6 bases and J by 2 bases, and 11 bases separated the two germline ends. The CDR3 covers 14 residues. The V gene's germline CDR1 is SNHLY and CDR2 FYNNEI.

The chain uses TRBV28 and TRBJ1-2, with D possibly TRBD1 on 6 matching bases. This CDR3 is 15 amino acids long. V lost 2 bases and J lost 4, with 14 bases in between. Looked up from germline, CDR1 is MDHEN and CDR2 is SYDVKM. This CDR3 is CASSLPLGAGYGYTF. Written as DNA, the CDR3 is TGTGCCAGCAGTTTACCACTGGGGGCGGGCTATGGCTACACCTTC.

The V call is TRBV19, the J call TRBJ2-7, with 7 bases identical to TRBD2. The CDR3 extends over 14 amino acids. J gave up 0 bases and V 7 bases, and 6 bases lay outside the gene matches. CDR1 LNHDA and CDR2 SQIVND come from the germline V gene (reference sequence). The CDR3 protein is CASTQGGSSYEQYF. DNA of the CDR3: TGTGCCAGTACCCAGGGAGGGTCCTCCTACGAGCAGTACTTC.

This clone was counted a few times. The chain links TRBV19 to TRBJ1-2; a possible D gene is TRBD1 (5 bases). The CDR3 is 13 residues long. Germline loops: CDR1 LNHDA, CDR2 SQIVND (reference sequence). The V end was cut by 2 bases, the J end by 6 bases, with 10 bases between. The CDR3 protein is CASSIPGTDGYTF. CDR3 nucleotide sequence: TGTGCCAGTAGTATACCCGGGACTGATGGCTACACCTTC. The full variable domain, its missing parts supplied by reference TRBV19 and TRBJ1-2, is DGGITQSPKYLFRKEGQNVTLSCEQNLNHDAMYWYRQDPGQGLRLIYYSQIVNDFQKGDIAEGYSVSREKKESFPLTVTSAQKNPTAFYLCASSIPGTDGYTFGSGTRLTVV.

J is TRBJ2-1 and V is TRBV9, with 12 bases matching TRBD2. Germline assignment: CDR1 SGDLS and CDR2 YYNGEE. There are 15 residues in the CDR3. V lost 2 bases and J lost 9; bases outside the gene matches: 6. CDR3 DNA sequence: TGTGCCAGCAGCGTCCCTAGCGGGAGGGCTCCTGAGCAGTTCTTC. Protein sequence: CASSVPSGRAPEQFF.

The rearrangement joins TRBV6-4 to TRBJ2-7, with 7 bases fitting TRBD1. This CDR3 is 15 amino acids long. Germline V gives CDR1 MRHNA, CDR2 SNTAGT. After removal of 6 bases from V and 2 bases from J, the junction contained 10 bases not matched to a gene. CDR3 bases: TGTGCCAGCAGGGGATCGACAGGGCGCCCCTACGAGCAGTACTTC. It is translated as CASRGSTGRPYEQYF.

The V gene is TRBV30, the J gene TRBJ2-1; 16 bases are a match to TRBD2. Germline assignment: CDR1 GTSNPN and CDR2 SVGIG (reference sequence). V gave up 1 base and J gave up 7 bases; unmatched junction bases: 4. CDR3 length: 16 residues. The CDR3, as DNA: TGTGCCTGGAGTGCGCCGGGACTAGCGGGAGGGAATGAGCAGTTCTTC. This codes for CAWSAPGLAGGNEQFF.

This clone came up many times. The V call is TRBV5-4, the J call TRBJ2-7; D is undetermined. This CDR3 is 13 amino acids long. From germline, CDR1 is SGHNT and CDR2 YYREEE (reference sequence). Deletions cut 0 bases from V and 9 bases from J, with 13 bases between. CDR3 coding DNA: TGTGCCAGCAGCTTGGAGGATCAGGCGCGGCAGTACTTC. Its protein product is CASSLEDQARQYF.

DNA of the CDR3: TGTGCCAGCAGAAGACCGGGACAGGGGACCGGGGAGCTGTTTTTT. Its protein is CASRRPGQGTGELFF. The chain is built from TRBV28 and TRBJ2-2; TRBD1 agrees at 10 bases. The CDR3 runs to 15 residues. Germline V CDR1 and CDR2: MDHEN, SYDVKM. V gave up 6 bases and J gave up 5 bases; unmatched junction bases: 6. Using reference TRBV28 and TRBJ2-2 for the parts outside the CDR3, the full variable domain is DVKVTQSSRYLVKRTGEKVFLECVQDMDHENMFWYRQDPGLGLRLIYFSYDVKMKEKGDIPEGYSVSREKKERFSLILESASTNQTSMYLCASRRPGQGTGELFFGEGSRLTVL.

This clone showed up just once. The chain links TRBV7-6 to TRBJ2-1, with TRBD2 identical over 10 bases. Germline CDR1 SGHVS, CDR2 FNYEAQ. The CDR3 sequence is 18 residues long. Losses at the gene ends were 1 base for V and 5 bases for J; bases not matched to a gene: 11. The CDR3 protein is CASSLVGAGSGRDNEQFF. The CDR3 bases are TGTGCCAGCAGCTTAGTAGGCGCTGGGAGCGGGAGGGACAATGAGCAGTTCTTC. The variable domain in full, with the rest retrieved from reference TRBV7-6 and TRBJ2-1, is GAGVSQSPRYKVTKRGQDVALRCDPISGHVSLYWYRQALGQGPEFLTYFNYEAQQDKSGLPNDRFSAERPEGSISTLTIQRTEQRDSAMYRCASSLVGAGSGRDNEQFFGPGTRLTVL.